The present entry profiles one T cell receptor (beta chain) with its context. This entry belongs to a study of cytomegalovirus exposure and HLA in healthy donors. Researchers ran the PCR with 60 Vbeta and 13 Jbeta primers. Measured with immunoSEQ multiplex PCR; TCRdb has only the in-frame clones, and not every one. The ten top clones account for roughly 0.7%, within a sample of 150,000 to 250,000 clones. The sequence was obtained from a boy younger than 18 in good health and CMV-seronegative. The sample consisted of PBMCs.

The CDR3 is CASSERRSGGRFENTEAFF. CDR3 nucleotides: TGTGCCAGCTCAGAGCGGCGGTCCGGAGGCCGTTTCGAGAACACTGAAGCTTTCTTT. The chain uses TRBV18 and TRBJ1-1; D ambiguous. The CDR3 sequence is 19 residues long. Germline CDR1 reads KGHSH; CDR2 reads LQKENI. V was trimmed by 5 bases and J by 1 base, leaving 26 bases between them. The variable domain in full, completed from reference TRBV18 and TRBJ1-1, reads NAGVMQNPRHLVRRRGQEARLRCSPMKGHSHVYWYRQLPEEGLKFMVYLQKENIIDESGMPKERFSAEFPKEGPSILRIQQVVRGDSAAYFCASSERRSGGRFENTEAFFGQGTRLTVV.